This T cell receptor (beta chain) appears in the sequencing data of a study of blood T cell repertoires in COVID-19. Study as a whole: In each case, the material was cDNA or gDNA derived from T cells, B-cell-depleted T cells, or PBMCs.

Here immunoSEQ multiplex PCR was the method, and the copy in TCRdb shows in-frame clones only, minus some. The sample yields under 350,000 clones, approximately 88% seen once. This CDR3 comprises 17 residues. CDR1 and CDR2 (germline): LNHDA, SQIVND (reference sequence). Trimming took off 5 bases at V and 2 bases at J, with 19 bases between the two ends. The sequencing sample was made of peripheral blood. This sequence joins TRBV19 and TRBJ1-5; no clear D gene. The source is a man in his fifties or sixties with acute or convalescent COVID-19. The CDR3 DNA follows: TGTGCCAGTAGTCCTAGAGGACTGGGCGGAGGCAATCAGCCCCAGCATTTT. This encodes CASSPRGLGGGNQPQHF.